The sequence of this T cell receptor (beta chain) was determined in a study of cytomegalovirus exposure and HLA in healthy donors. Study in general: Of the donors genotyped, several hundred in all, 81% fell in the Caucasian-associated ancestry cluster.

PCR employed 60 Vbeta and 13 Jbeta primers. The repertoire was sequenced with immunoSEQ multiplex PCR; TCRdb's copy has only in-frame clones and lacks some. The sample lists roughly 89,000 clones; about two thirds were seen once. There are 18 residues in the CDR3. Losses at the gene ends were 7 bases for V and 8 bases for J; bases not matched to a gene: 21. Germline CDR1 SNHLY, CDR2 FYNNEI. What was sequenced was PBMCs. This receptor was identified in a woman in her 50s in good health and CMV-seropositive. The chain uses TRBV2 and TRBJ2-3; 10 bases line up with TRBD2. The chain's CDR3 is CASTRTRVAGGWGVTQYF. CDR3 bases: TGTGCCAGCACCCGAACACGGGTAGCGGGGGGCTGGGGGGTTACGCAGTATTTT.